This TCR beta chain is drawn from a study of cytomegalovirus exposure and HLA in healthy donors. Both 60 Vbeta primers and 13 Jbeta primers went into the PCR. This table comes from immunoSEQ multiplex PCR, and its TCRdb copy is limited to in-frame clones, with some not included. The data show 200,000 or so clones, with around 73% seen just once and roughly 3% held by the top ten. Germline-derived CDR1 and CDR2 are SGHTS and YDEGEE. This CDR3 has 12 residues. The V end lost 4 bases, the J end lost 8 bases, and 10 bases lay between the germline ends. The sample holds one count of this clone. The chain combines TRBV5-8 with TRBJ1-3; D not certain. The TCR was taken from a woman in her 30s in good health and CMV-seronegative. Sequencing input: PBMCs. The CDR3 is CASSISGYTIYF. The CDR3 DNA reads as TGTGCCAGCAGCATCAGCGGATACACCATATATTTT.